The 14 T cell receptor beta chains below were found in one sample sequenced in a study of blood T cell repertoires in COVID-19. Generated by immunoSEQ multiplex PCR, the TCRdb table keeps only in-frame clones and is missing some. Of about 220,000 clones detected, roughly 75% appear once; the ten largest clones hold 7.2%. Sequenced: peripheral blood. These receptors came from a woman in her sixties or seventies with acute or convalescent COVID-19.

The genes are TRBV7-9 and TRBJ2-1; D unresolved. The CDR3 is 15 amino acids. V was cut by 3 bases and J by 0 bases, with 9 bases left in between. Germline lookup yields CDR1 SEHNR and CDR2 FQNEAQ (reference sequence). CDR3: CASSFSESSYNEQFF. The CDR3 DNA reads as TGTGCCAGCAGCTTTTCGGAGAGCTCCTACAATGAGCAGTTCTTC.

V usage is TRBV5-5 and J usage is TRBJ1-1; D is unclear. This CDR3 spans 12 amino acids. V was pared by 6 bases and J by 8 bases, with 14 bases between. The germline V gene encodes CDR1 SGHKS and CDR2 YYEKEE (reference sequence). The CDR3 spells CASTRRNGEAFF. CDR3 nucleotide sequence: TGTGCCAGCACTCGGAGGAACGGGGAAGCTTTCTTT.

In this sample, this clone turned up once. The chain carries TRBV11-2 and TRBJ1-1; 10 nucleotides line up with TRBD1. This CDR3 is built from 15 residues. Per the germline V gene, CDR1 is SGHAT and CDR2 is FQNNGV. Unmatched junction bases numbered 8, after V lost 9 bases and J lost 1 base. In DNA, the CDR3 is TGTGCCAGTCAAAGACAGGGGGCTGGGAACACTGAAGCTTTCTTT. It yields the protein CASQRQGAGNTEAFF.

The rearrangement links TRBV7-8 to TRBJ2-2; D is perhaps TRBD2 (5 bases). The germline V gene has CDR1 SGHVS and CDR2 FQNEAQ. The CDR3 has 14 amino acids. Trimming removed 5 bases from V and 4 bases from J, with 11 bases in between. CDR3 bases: TGTGCCAGCAGCGACTCGGGGATCACCGGGGAGCTGTTTTTT. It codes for CASSDSGITGELFF.

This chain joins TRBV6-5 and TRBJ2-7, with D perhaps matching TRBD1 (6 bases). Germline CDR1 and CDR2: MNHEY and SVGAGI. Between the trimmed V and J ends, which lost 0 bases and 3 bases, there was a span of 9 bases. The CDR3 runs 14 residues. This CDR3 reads CASSYSGALYEQYF. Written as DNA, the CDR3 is TGTGCCAGCAGTTACTCGGGGGCCCTCTACGAGCAGTACTTC.

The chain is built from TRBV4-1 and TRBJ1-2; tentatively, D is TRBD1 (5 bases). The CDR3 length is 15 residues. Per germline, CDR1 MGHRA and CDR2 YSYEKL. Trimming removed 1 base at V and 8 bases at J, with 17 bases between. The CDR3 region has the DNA TGCGCCAGCAGCCAAGTATCCGGCCAGGGTGGAGGCTACACCTTC. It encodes CASSQVSGQGGGYTF.

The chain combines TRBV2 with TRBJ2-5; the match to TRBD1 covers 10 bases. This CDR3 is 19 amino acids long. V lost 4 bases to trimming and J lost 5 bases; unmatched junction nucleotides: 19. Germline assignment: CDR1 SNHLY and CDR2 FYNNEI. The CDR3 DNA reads TGTGCCAGCAGTGTCAGGAGAGGAGGGACAGGGGAACTGAGGGAGACCCAGTACTTC. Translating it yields CASSVRRGGTGELRETQYF. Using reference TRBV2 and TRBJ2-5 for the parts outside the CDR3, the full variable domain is EPEVTQTPSHQVTQMGQEVILRCVPISNHLYFYWYRQILGQKVEFLVSFYNNEISEKSEIFDDQFSVERPDGSNFTLKIRSTKLEDSAMYFCASSVRRGGTGELRETQYFGPGTRLLVL.

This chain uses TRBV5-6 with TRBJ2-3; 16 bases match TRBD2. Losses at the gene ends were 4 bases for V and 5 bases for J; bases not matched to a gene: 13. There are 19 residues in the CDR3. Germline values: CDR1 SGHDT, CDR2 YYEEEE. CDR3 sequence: CASSQPGLAGGTLKDTQYF. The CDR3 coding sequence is TGTGCCAGCAGCCAACCGGGACTAGCGGGGGGGACGTTAAAAGATACGCAGTATTTT. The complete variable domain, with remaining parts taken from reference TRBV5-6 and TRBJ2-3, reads DAGVTQSPTHLIKTRGQQVTLRCSPKSGHDTVSWYQQALGQGPQFIFQYYEEEERQRGNFPDRFSGHQFPNYSSELNVNALLLGDSALYLCASSQPGLAGGTLKDTQYFGPGTRLTVL.

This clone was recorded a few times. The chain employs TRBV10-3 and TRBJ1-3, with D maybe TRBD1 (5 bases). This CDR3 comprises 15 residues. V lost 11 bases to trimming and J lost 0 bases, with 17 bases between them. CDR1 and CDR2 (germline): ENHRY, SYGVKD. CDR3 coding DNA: TGTGCCGTCCGACCGACAGTTTTCTCTGGAAACACCATATATTTT. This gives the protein CAVRPTVFSGNTIYF.

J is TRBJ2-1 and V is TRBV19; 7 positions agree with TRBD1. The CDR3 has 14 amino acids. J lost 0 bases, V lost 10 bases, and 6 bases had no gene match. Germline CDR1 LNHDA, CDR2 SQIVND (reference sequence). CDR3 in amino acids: CATFRDSSYNEQFF. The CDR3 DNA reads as TGTGCCACATTCCGGGACAGCTCCTACAATGAGCAGTTCTTC.

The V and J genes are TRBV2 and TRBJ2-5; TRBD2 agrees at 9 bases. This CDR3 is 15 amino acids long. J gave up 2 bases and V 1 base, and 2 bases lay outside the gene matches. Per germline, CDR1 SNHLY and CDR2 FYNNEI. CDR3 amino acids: CASSEDSGGQETQYF. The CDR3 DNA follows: TGTGCCAGCAGTGAAGATAGCGGGGGACAAGAGACCCAGTACTTC.

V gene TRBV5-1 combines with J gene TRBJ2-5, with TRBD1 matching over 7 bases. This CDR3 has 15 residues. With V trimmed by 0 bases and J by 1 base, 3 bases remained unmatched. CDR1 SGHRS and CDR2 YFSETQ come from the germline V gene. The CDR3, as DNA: TGCGCCAGCAGCTTGGGGACAGGAGTCCAAGAGACCCAGTACTTC. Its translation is CASSLGTGVQETQYF. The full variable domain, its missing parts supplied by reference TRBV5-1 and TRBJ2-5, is KAGVTQTPRYLIKTRGQQVTLSCSPISGHRSVSWYQQTPGQGLQFLFEYFSETQRNKGNFPGRFSGRQFSNSRSEMNVSTLELGDSALYLCASSLGTGVQETQYFGPGTRLLVL.

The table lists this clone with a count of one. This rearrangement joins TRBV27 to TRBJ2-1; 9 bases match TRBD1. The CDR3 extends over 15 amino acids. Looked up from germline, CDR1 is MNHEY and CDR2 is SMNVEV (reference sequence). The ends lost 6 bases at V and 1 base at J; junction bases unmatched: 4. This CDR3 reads CASRRDRESYNEQFF. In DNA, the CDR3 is TGTGCCAGCAGGAGGGACAGGGAGTCCTACAATGAGCAGTTCTTC.

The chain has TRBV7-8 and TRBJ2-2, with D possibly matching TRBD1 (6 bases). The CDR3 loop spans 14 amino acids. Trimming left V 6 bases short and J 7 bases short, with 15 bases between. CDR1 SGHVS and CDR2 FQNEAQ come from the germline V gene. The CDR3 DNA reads TGTGCCAGCAGGCCGGACAGCTCCTTCGGGGAGCTGTTTTTT. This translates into CASRPDSSFGELFF.